This is a list of T cell receptor beta chains from one sample in a study of vaccination and CD4 T cells after COVID-19. Each CDR3 protein is one row after TCRdb ran MiXCR on the PCR reads. The sample holds about 17,000 distinct CDR3 sequences, 50% to 65% seen once. These receptors are not linked to any known antigen. What was sequenced was CD4+ T cells from blood, cultured in vitro. These receptors originate from a human donor who had recovered from COVID-19. Both conserved end residues are part of each CDR3. The D gene is left open where the match is weak. Clone sizes are given selectively: once, few, many, or a class where the clone is expanded.

clone_size	d_call	v_call	j_call	cdr3_length	cdr3_nt	cdr3_aa
-	-	TRBV11-2	TRBJ2-3	15	TGTGCCAGCAGCTTAGGGACTGGACATCAGGGTACGCAGTATTTT	CASSLGTGHQGTQYF
-	-	TRBV19	TRBJ1-2	15	TGTGCCAGTAGTATAGGCGAGGCTGAAATCAATGGCTACACCTTC	CASSIGEAEINGYTF
few	-	TRBV7-2	TRBJ2-1	14	TGTGCCAGCAGCTTAGAACCCATAATGGTGTCGCAGTTCTTC	CASSLEPIMVSQFF
few	TRBD2	TRBV20-1	TRBJ2-5	15	TGCAGTGCTAGAGGACTAGCGGGAGGTCAAGAGACCCAGTACTTC	CSARGLAGGQETQYF
once	TRBD2	TRBV11-3	TRBJ2-3	17	TGTGCCAGCAGCTTAGATCTAGCGGACCCTTCCACAGATACGCAGTATTTT	CASSLDLADPSTDTQYF
-	-	TRBV19	TRBJ2-3	19	TGTGCCAGTAACCTCCGCACAGGGAGCGGGATCCTAAGTACGGATACGCAGTATTTT	CASNLRTGSGILSTDTQYF
once	-	TRBV7-8	TRBJ2-7	18	TGTGCCAGCAGCTTTAGATCTCGGTTGGGGAAACAGGGAAGCGAGCAGTACTTC	CASSFRSRLGKQGSEQYF
-	-	TRBV28	TRBJ2-3	14	TGTGCCAGCAGTTCGTATCAAGGGACAGATACGCAGTATTTT	CASSSYQGTDTQYF
-	TRBD2	TRBV10-3	TRBJ2-1	14	TGTGCCAGCAGCGCCGGGACTAGTGACAATGAGCAGTTCTTC	CASSAGTSDNEQFF
-	-	TRBV24-1	TRBJ1-4	15	TGTGCCACCAGTGACCCGGGCGCAGGGAAGGAAAAACTGTTTTTT	CATSDPGAGKEKLFF